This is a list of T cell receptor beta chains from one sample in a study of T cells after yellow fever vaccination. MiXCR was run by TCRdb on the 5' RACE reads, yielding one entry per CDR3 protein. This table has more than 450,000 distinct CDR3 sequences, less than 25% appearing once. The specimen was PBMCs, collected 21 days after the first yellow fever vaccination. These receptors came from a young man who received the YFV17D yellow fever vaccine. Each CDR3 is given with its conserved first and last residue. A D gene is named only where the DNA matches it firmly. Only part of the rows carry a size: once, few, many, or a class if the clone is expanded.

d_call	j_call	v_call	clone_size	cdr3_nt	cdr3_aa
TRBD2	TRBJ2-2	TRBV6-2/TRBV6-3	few	TGTGCCAGCAGTTACGCGACTAGCGGGGGGCCGAACACCGGGGAGCTGTTTTTT	CASSYATSGGPNTGELFF
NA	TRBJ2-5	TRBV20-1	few	TGCAGTGCTGCCTCTCGCTGGGAGACCCAGTACTTC	CSAASRWETQYF
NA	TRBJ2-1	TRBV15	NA	TGTGCCACCAGCAGCCCCTCGGGGGGCGGCTTGTACAATGAGCAGTTCTTC	CATSSPSGGGLYNEQFF
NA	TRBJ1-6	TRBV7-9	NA	TGTGCCAGCAGCCCCCCCGGGACCGCCCGGGGATCCCTCCACTTT	CASSPPGTARGSLHF
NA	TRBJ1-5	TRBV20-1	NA	TGCAGTGCTACGCCAACACATAGCAATCAGCCCCAGCATTTT	CSATPTHSNQPQHF
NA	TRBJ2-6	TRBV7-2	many	TGTGCCAGCAGCTTAGCGCTGGGGACTGGGGCCAACGTCCTGACTTTC	CASSLALGTGANVLTF
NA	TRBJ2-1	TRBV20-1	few	TGCAGTGCTCTCCCGGTCAGCTCCTACAATGAGCAGTTCTTC	CSALPVSSYNEQFF
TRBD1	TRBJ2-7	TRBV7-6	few	TGTGCCAGCAGCTCGCGGTTGAAAGGGACAGGCTACGAGCAGTACTTC	CASSSRLKGTGYEQYF
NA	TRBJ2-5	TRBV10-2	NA	TGCGCCAGCAGTGATCTGGCCGCCCGGGAGACCCAGTACTTC	CASSDLAARETQYF
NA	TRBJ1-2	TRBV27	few	TGTGCCAGCAGTCCACCGAGTGGGTATGGCTACACCTTC	CASSPPSGYGYTF
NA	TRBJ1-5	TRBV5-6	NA	TGTGCCAGCAGCCGGCGACAGGTCGGAGCTGGGCGGCAGCCCCAGCATTTT	CASSRRQVGAGRQPQHF
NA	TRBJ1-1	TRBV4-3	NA	TGCGCCAGCCGGAAAGCGATTAACACTGAAGCTTTCTTT	CASRKAINTEAFF
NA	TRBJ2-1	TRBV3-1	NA	TGTGCCAGCAGCCAAGAATTTAGCTCCTACAATGAGCAGTTCTTC	CASSQEFSSYNEQFF
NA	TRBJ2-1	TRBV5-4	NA	TGTGCCAGCAGCTTGGGTGGGGCTAAGTACAATGAGCAGTTCTTC	CASSLGGAKYNEQFF
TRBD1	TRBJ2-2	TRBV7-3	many	TGTGCCAGCAGCTCCTGGACAGGGGGAGGTACCGGGGAGCTGTTTTTT	CASSSWTGGGTGELFF
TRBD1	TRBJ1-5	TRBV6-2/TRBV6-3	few	TGTGCCAGCAGCGACCACCGGGACAGAAATCAGCCCCAGCATTTT	CASSDHRDRNQPQHF
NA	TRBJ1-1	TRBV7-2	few	TGTGCCAGCAGCTTACAGCCAATCAAAGGGACTGAAGCTTTCTTT	CASSLQPIKGTEAFF
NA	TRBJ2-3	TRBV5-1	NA	TGCGCCAGCAGCAACGGACCATCGCCGGATACGCAGTATTTT	CASSNGPSPDTQYF
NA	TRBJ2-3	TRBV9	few	TGTGCCAGCAGCGCAACTTCGGGGGATACGCAGTATTTT	CASSATSGDTQYF
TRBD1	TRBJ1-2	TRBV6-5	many	TGTGCCAGCATTCCAACAGGGGGCGGGGCACGCTACACCTTC	CASIPTGGGARYTF
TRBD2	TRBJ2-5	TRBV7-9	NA	TGTGCCAGCAGCCCGGGACTAGCGGGGGAAGAGACCCAGTACTTC	CASSPGLAGEETQYF
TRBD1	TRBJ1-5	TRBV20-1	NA	TGCAGTGCAAAAAACCGGGACAGGCTCTACAATCAGCCCCAGCATTTT	CSAKNRDRLYNQPQHF
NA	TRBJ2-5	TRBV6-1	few	TGTGCCAGCAGCCAGAGCAGGGAAGAGACCCAGTACTTC	CASSQSREETQYF
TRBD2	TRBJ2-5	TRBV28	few	TGTGCCAGCAGAGGAGCGGGGGGGGAGACCCAGTACTTC	CASRGAGGETQYF
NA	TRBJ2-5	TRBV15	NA	TGTGCCACCAGCACAGAGAGGCGGGCAGAGACCCAGTACTTC	CATSTERRAETQYF
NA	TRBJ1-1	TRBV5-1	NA	TGCGCTCACATTGGCGTTGTAACCGGCGGGAAGAACACTGAAGCTTTCTTT	CAHIGVVTGGKNTEAFF
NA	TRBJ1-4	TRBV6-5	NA	TGTGCCAGAGGACTCGGCGATCATGAAAAACTGTTTTTT	CARGLGDHEKLFF
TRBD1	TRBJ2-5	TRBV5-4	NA	TGTGCCAGCAGCTTGGGGGACAGGGGCCCGGGGGGTGAGACCCAGTACTTC	CASSLGDRGPGGETQYF
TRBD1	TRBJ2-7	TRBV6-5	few	TGTGCCAGCAGTTACTCGGGAACAGGGGTAGGCGTGCAGTACTTC	CASSYSGTGVGVQYF
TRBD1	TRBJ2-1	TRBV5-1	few	TGCGCCAGCAGCGCTACCGGGACAGGGTTCCGTGAGCAGTTCTTC	CASSATGTGFREQFF
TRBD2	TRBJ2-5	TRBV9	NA	TGTGCCAGCAGCTCGGGACTAGCGGGCAAAGAGACCCAGTACTTC	CASSSGLAGKETQYF
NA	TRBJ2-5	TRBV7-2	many	TGTGCCAGCAGCTTAGGCGGGGCCCAAGAGACCCAGTACTTC	CASSLGGAQETQYF
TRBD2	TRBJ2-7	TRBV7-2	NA	TGTGCCAGCAGCTTAGTCGGACTAGCGGGGGGAGAGCAGTACTTC	CASSLVGLAGGEQYF
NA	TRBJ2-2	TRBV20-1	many	TGCAGTGCTAGAGTACGGGTCGCATCCGGGGAGCTGTTTTTT	CSARVRVASGELFF
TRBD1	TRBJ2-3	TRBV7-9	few	TGTGCCAGCAGCGCCCCGACAGGGGCCCTCACAGATACGCAGTATTTT	CASSAPTGALTDTQYF
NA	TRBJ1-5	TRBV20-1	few	TGCAGTGCCTCCAGTACCGGGACGGGCAATCAGCCCCAGCATTTT	CSASSTGTGNQPQHF
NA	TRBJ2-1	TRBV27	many	TGTGCCAGCAGTTTATTGGGGCAGGGTGAGTTCTTC	CASSLLGQGEFF
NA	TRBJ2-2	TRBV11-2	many	TGTGCCAGCAGCTTAGCAGGGCCCGGGGAGCTGTTTTTT	CASSLAGPGELFF
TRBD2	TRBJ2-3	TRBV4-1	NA	TGCGCCAGCAGCACTCGTAGCGGGGGGGCCACAGATACGCAGTATTTT	CASSTRSGGATDTQYF
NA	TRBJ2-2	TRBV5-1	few	TGCGCCAGCAGCTTGTCGTCGGGACAAAACACCGGGGAGCTGTTTTTT	CASSLSSGQNTGELFF
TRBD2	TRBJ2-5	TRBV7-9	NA	TGTGCCAGCCCAGAGGTAGCGGGGGAGGAAGAGACCCAGTACTTC	CASPEVAGEEETQYF
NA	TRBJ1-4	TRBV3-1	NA	TGTGCCAGCAGCCCTATCGGGAGGGAAAAACTGTTTTTT	CASSPIGREKLFF
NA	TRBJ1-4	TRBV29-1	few	TGCAGCTACGGACGGCCGGCAGGAAAACTGTTTTTT	CSYGRPAGKLFF
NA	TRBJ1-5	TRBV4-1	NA	TGCGCCAGCAGCCGACACCTGGGGGGTAGTAATCAGCCCCAGCATTTT	CASSRHLGGSNQPQHF
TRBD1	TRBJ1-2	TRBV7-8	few	TGTGCCAGCAGCTTGGGACAGGGGGCGATTAACTATGGCTACACCTTC	CASSLGQGAINYGYTF
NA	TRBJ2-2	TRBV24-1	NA	TGTGCCACCAGTGAATTTGGGGAGCTGTTTTTT	CATSEFGELFF
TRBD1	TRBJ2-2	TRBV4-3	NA	TGCGCCAGCAGCCAAGGGACAGGGAACGGGGAGCTGTTTTTT	CASSQGTGNGELFF
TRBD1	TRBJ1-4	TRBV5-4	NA	TGTGCCAGCAGCTCGGTCCCGGGACAGGGAGCGGTTGAAAAACTGTTTTTT	CASSSVPGQGAVEKLFF
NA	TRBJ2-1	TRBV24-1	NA	TGTGCCACCAGTGATCCTGACATGTACAATGAGCAGTTCTTC	CATSDPDMYNEQFF
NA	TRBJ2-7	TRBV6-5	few	TGTGCCAGCAGTTCGACGACCCGGGGAGCCTACGAGCAGTACTTC	CASSSTTRGAYEQYF
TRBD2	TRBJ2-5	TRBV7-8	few	TGTGCCAGCAGCTTTGGGGGGGACGATCAAGAGACCCAGTACTTC	CASSFGGDDQETQYF
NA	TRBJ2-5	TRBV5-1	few	TGCGCCAGCAGACAAGGGGGGACCGGGACAGTAACACAAGAGACCCAGTACTTC	CASRQGGTGTVTQETQYF
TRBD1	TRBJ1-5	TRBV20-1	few	TGCAGTGCTAGAAAGGCAGGGGGCAGGCAGCCCCAGCATTTT	CSARKAGGRQPQHF
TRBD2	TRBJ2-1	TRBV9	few	TGTGCCAGCAGCGCCCATAGCGGGGGGCTTTACAATGAGCAGTTCTTC	CASSAHSGGLYNEQFF
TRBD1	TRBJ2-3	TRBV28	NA	TGTGCCAGCACCCCCGGGACAGCCCCAGATACGCAGTATTTT	CASTPGTAPDTQYF
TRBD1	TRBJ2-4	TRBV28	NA	TGTGCCAGCAGTTCCCGGGACAGGAAGTACTTC	CASSSRDRKYF
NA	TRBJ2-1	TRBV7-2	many	TGTGCCAGCAGCTCCCCGGGACCGAATGAGCAGTTCTTC	CASSSPGPNEQFF
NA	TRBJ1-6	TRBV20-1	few	TGCAGTGCTAGAGGGGTCGAAGGGGGTCGATGGAATTCACCCCTCCACTTT	CSARGVEGGRWNSPLHF
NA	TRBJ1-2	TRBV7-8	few	TGTGCCAGCAGCTCGCGGGGGGATGGCTACACCTTC	CASSSRGDGYTF